This TCR beta chain appears in the sequencing data of a study of T-cell memory formation after mild COVID-19. General study points: Clones which contracted sat mainly in CM and EM if CD4+, and in EMRA if CD8+. CD4/CD8 balance held among clones contracting day 15 to 85, and later expanders leaned CD4+.

CDR1 and CDR2 (germline): MNHNY, SVGAGI (reference sequence). The CDR3 spans 16 residues. After removal of 6 bases from V and 2 bases from J, the junction contained 13 bases not matched to a gene. Regarding this clonotype: What it binds is not known.

A single record per CDR3 protein comes from TCRdb applying MiXCR to the 5' RACE reads. The profile covers under 600,000 distinct CDR3 sequences, with about 22% appearing a single time and approximately 8% taken by the ten largest. The chain employs TRBV6-6 and TRBJ2-7, with 7 bases lining up with TRBD2. Material for sequencing was PBMCs or a T cell subset sorted from them (not recorded which). The sequence derives from an adult woman who had mild COVID-19 (a few samples of this study predate the infection). Cell type and time point are not known. The DNA of the CDR3 is TGTGCCAGCAGCCGGGCTAGGGACTACATGGCCTACGAGCAGTACTTC. Translated, it gives CASSRARDYMAYEQYF.